These T cell receptor beta chains were read from a single sample in a study of cytomegalovirus exposure and HLA in healthy donors. TCRdb's copy holds only in-frame clones and misses some; the assay was immunoSEQ multiplex PCR. The repertoire holds fewer than 75,000 clones, with less than 95% as singletons. Sequences were obtained from PBMCs. The receptors come from a woman younger than 35 in good health and CMV-seropositive. Each CDR3 is given with its conserved first and last residue. D genes are given only for firm matches. A clone size is listed for some rows: how often the clone was seen (once, few, many), or a class if it is expanded.

V gene	J gene	clone size	D gene	CDR3 protein	CDR3 DNA
TRBV6-5	TRBJ1-1	NA	TRBD1	CASSNLDRDWTEAFF	TGTGCCAGCAGTAACCTAGACAGGGATTGGACTGAAGCTTTCTTT
TRBV15	TRBJ2-5	NA	NA	CATSRDGAVEETQYF	TGTGCCACCAGCAGAGATGGGGCGGTGGAGGAGACCCAGTACTTC
TRBV27	TRBJ2-1	NA	NA	CASRHLAVEYNEQFF	TGTGCCAGCAGGCACCTAGCCGTGGAGTACAATGAGCAGTTCTTC
TRBV5-4	TRBJ1-5	NA	TRBD1	CASSLAGGNQPQHF	TGTGCCAGCAGCCTGGCAGGGGGGAATCAGCCCCAGCATTTT
TRBV13	TRBJ2-3	NA	NA	CASSLGRGSRTDTQYF	TGTGCCAGCAGCTTAGGACGAGGGTCCCGCACAGATACGCAGTATTTT
TRBV10-2	TRBJ1-5	NA	NA	CASSETQQHQPQHF	TGCGCCAGCAGTGAGACCCAACAGCATCAGCCCCAGCATTTT
TRBV30	TRBJ2-2	medium-sized	TRBD2	CAWSVLAGDTGELFF	TGTGCCTGGAGTGTACTAGCGGGGGACACCGGGGAGCTGTTTTTT
TRBV11-3	TRBJ2-5	NA	TRBD1	CASSLGGWDRESKETQYF	TGTGCCAGCAGCTTAGGGGGGTGGGACAGGGAAAGTAAGGAGACCCAGTACTTC
TRBV12-5	TRBJ1-5	NA	NA	CASGFLGSNQPQHF	TGTGCTAGTGGCTTCCTCGGGAGCAATCAGCCCCAGCATTTT
TRBV19	TRBJ2-1	once	NA	CASWAGINEQFF	TGTGCCAGTTGGGCAGGGATCAATGAGCAGTTCTTC
TRBV9	TRBJ2-7	NA	TRBD1	CASNPSGTESYEQYF	TGTGCCAGCAATCCTTCCGGGACAGAATCCTACGAGCAGTACTTC
TRBV13	TRBJ2-5	NA	NA	CASSLGLEETQYF	TGTGCCAGCAGCTTAGGGCTGGAGGAGACCCAGTACTTC
TRBV9	TRBJ1-1	few	TRBD1	CASSSGQGHTEAFF	TGTGCCAGCAGCTCAGGACAGGGGCACACTGAAGCTTTCTTT
TRBV6-5	TRBJ2-5	NA	NA	CASSYVSGLQETQYF	TGTGCCAGCAGTTACGTCTCAGGCCTCCAAGAGACCCAGTACTTC
TRBV6-5	TRBJ1-1	NA	NA	CASSYSDTTRTEAFF	TGTGCCAGCAGTTACTCGGACACCACGAGGACTGAAGCTTTCTTT
TRBV10-1	TRBJ2-1	once	TRBD2	CASSESVVGLADLPNEQFF	TGCGCCAGCAGTGAGTCGGTGGTGGGACTAGCCGACCTCCCCAATGAGCAGTTCTTC
TRBV29-1	TRBJ1-1	NA	NA	CSVEGWGEGRNTEAFF	TGCAGCGTTGAAGGCTGGGGGGAGGGGAGGAACACTGAAGCTTTCTTT
TRBV11-2	TRBJ2-5	NA	TRBD2	CASSLAPVTSGSQETQYF	TGTGCCAGCAGCTTAGCCCCTGTTACTAGCGGAAGTCAAGAGACCCAGTACTTC
TRBV6-1	TRBJ2-3	NA	NA	CASRYTLADTQYF	TGTGCCAGCAGATATACCCTAGCAGATACGCAGTATTTT
TRBV19	TRBJ1-2	NA	NA	CASSPLANYGYTF	TGTGCCAGTAGTCCTTTAGCTAACTATGGCTACACCTTC
TRBV11-3	TRBJ1-1	NA	NA	CASSAGGVTEAFF	TGTGCCAGCAGCGCGGGGGGGGTAACTGAAGCTTTCTTT
TRBV19	TRBJ2-7	NA	TRBD1	CASSDRGPYEQYF	TGTGCCAGTAGCGACAGGGGTCCCTACGAGCAGTACTTC
TRBV2	TRBJ2-1	NA	TRBD2	CASSEALAGPAYNEQFF	TGTGCCAGCAGTGAAGCCTTAGCGGGGCCTGCCTACAATGAGCAGTTCTTC
TRBV7-9	TRBJ2-7	once	NA	CASSYLGWGDSYEQYF	TGTGCCAGCAGTTATTTAGGGTGGGGGGACTCCTACGAGCAGTACTTC
TRBV11-3	TRBJ2-1	NA	TRBD1	CASSLDDRGEQFF	TGTGCCAGCAGCTTAGACGACAGGGGTGAGCAGTTCTTC
TRBV27	TRBJ1-4	NA	NA	CASSPLGGRGKLFF	TGTGCCAGCAGTCCGTTGGGGGGGCGAGGAAAACTGTTTTTT
TRBV10-2	TRBJ1-5	NA	NA	CASSEKLSLNQPQHF	TGCGCCAGCAGTGAGAAGTTGAGTTTGAATCAGCCCCAGCATTTT
TRBV5-8	TRBJ1-2	NA	TRBD1	CASSSGTGLNYGYTF	TGTGCCAGCAGCTCCGGGACAGGGCTTAACTATGGCTACACCTTC
TRBV29-1	TRBJ2-3	NA	TRBD2	CSVRTSGEPSTDTQYF	TGCAGCGTCCGGACTAGCGGGGAGCCTAGCACAGATACGCAGTATTTT
TRBV11-2	TRBJ2-7	NA	NA	CASSWRLDYEQYF	TGTGCCAGCAGCTGGAGACTGGACTACGAGCAGTACTTC
TRBV18	TRBJ2-7	NA	NA	CASSEQGQGALEQYF	TGTGCCAGCTCAGAACAGGGCCAGGGAGCTCTCGAGCAGTACTTC
TRBV6-5	TRBJ2-1	NA	NA	CATRGAGNEQFF	TGTGCCACCAGGGGAGCGGGTAATGAGCAGTTCTTC
TRBV4-3	TRBJ2-1	NA	TRBD2	CASSYQRGYNEQFF	TGCGCCAGCAGCTACCAGCGGGGTTACAATGAGCAGTTCTTC
TRBV27	TRBJ2-7	NA	NA	CASSHGLTPYEQYF	TGTGCCAGCAGTCACGGTCTAACTCCCTACGAGCAGTACTTC
TRBV7-6	TRBJ2-7	once	TRBD2	CASSLVTSGRYEQYF	TGTGCCAGCAGCTTAGTAACTAGCGGGAGGTACGAGCAGTACTTC
TRBV5-4	TRBJ2-7	NA	NA	CASSFRGSYEQYF	TGTGCCAGCAGCTTTCGAGGATCCTACGAGCAGTACTTC
TRBV11-2	TRBJ2-7	NA	TRBD1	CASSPGQGVRYEQYF	TGTGCCAGCAGCCCCGGACAGGGGGTGCGCTACGAGCAGTACTTC
TRBV19	TRBJ1-1	once	NA	CASSITGTPNTEAFF	TGTGCCAGTAGTATAACCGGGACACCGAACACTGAAGCTTTCTTT
TRBV5-1	TRBJ2-5	NA	TRBD2	CASSLVLAGGQEETQYF	TGCGCCAGCAGCTTGGTACTAGCGGGGGGGCAGGAAGAGACCCAGTACTTC
TRBV27	TRBJ1-2	NA	TRBD1	CASSSPGTGHYGYTF	TGTGCCAGCAGTTCTCCCGGGACAGGACACTATGGCTACACCTTC
TRBV4-1	TRBJ1-5	once	NA	CASSQERGHNQPQHF	TGCGCCAGCAGCCAAGAAAGGGGTCACAATCAGCCCCAGCATTTT
TRBV7-9	TRBJ2-3	NA	NA	CASSSPTATTDTQYF	TGTGCCAGCAGCTCCCCGACAGCCACCACAGATACGCAGTATTTT
TRBV10-1	TRBJ2-3	NA	TRBD2	CASSEPGLAGGATDTQYF	TGCGCCAGCAGTGAACCGGGACTAGCGGGGGGTGCCACAGATACGCAGTATTTT
TRBV25-1	TRBJ2-5	NA	NA	CASSGGDYQETQYF	TGTGCCAGCAGTGGAGGGGACTACCAAGAGACCCAGTACTTC
TRBV10-3	TRBJ1-1	NA	TRBD1	CAISDRDRGHNEAFF	TGTGCCATCAGTGACCGGGACAGGGGCCATAATGAAGCTTTCTTT
TRBV29-1	TRBJ2-3	NA	TRBD1	CSAEARDRRPRTQYF	TGCAGCGCCGAAGCCCGGGACAGGCGCCCGAGGACGCAGTATTTT
TRBV7-9	TRBJ2-1	NA	NA	CASSTLGPPTDEQFF	TGTGCCAGCAGCACCCTGGGGCCGCCAACAGATGAGCAGTTCTTC
TRBV5-1	TRBJ2-7	NA	TRBD1	CASSFWTGGYEQYF	TGCGCCAGCAGCTTCTGGACAGGAGGCTACGAGCAGTACTTC
TRBV30	TRBJ1-5	NA	NA	CAWSVSTGSNQPQHF	TGTGCCTGGAGTGTATCCACAGGTAGCAATCAGCCCCAGCATTTT